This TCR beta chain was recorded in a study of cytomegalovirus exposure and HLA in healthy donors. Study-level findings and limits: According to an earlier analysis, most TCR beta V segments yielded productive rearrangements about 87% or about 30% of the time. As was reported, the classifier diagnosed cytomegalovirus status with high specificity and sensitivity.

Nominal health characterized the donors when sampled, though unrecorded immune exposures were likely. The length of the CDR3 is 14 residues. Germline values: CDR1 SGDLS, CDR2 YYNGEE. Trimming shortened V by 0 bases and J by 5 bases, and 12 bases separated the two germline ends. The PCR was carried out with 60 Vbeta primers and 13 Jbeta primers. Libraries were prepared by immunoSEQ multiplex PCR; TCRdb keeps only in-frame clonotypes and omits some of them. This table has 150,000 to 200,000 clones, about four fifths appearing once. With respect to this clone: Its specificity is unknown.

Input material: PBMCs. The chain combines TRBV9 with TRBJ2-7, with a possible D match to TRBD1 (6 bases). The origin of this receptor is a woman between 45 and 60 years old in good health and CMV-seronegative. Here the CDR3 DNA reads TGTGCCAGCAGCGTAGGTAACAGGGCCCACGAGCAGTACTTC. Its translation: CASSVGNRAHEQYF.